A single sample gave rise to the 30 T cell receptor beta chains below, sequenced in a study of blood T cell repertoires in COVID-19. Data came from immunoSEQ multiplex PCR; TCRdb stores just in-frame clones and leaves some out. The table includes approximately 330,000 clones, 70% to 90% detected once. Sequenced input: PBMCs or T cells enriched from blood (not recorded which). These receptors came from a woman aged 35 to 49 with acute COVID-19.

J is TRBJ1-1 and V is TRBV19; D not certain. Looked up from germline, CDR1 is LNHDA and CDR2 is SQIVND (reference sequence). The CDR3 loop spans 12 amino acids. V was trimmed by 7 bases and J by 8 bases, leaving 14 bases between them. CDR3 coding DNA: TGTGCCAGTACCCCACCGGCAGGCGAAGCTTTCTTT. Translated: CASTPPAGEAFF.

The chain employs TRBV4-3 and TRBJ1-5, with D possibly TRBD1 on 6 matching bases. CDR3 length: 15 amino acids. Trimming removed 0 bases from V and 6 bases from J, with 12 bases in between. CDR1 and CDR2 from the germline V gene are LGHNA and YSLEER. In nucleotides, the CDR3 is TGCGCCAGCAGCCAAGACGAACAGGGCGGTCAGCCCCAGCATTTT. Protein product: CASSQDEQGGQPQHF.

The V gene is TRBV11-2, the J gene TRBJ1-1; TRBD1 is a possible D gene (5 bases). The CDR3 has 14 amino acids. V was pared by 2 bases and J by 7 bases, with 14 bases between. Germline V gene data show CDR1 as SGHAT and CDR2 as FQNNGV. The CDR3 DNA is TGTGCCAGCAGCTTAAGCGGGACGGTCCTTGAAGCTTTCTTT. It yields the protein CASSLSGTVLEAFF.

This clone is a singleton in its sample. The V gene is TRBV5-1, the J gene TRBJ1-4; 10 bases map to TRBD1. This CDR3 is built from 15 residues. Germline CDR1 reads SGHRS; CDR2 reads YFSETQ. J gave up 4 bases and V 7 bases, and 7 bases lay outside the gene matches. CDR3 DNA: TGCGCCAGCGCGGGACAGGGGTCTCTTAATGAAAAACTGTTTTTT. As protein: CASAGQGSLNEKLFF.

The V and J genes are TRBV2 and TRBJ1-1, with 7 nucleotides matching TRBD1. This CDR3 has 12 amino acids. The V and J ends lost 8 bases and 5 bases, in that order; junction bases with no gene match: 5. Per germline, CDR1 SNHLY and CDR2 FYNNEI. The CDR3 sequence: CASGTEGTEAFF. In DNA form, the CDR3 reads TGTGCCAGCGGGACAGAGGGAACTGAAGCTTTCTTT.

This clone appeared once. The J gene is TRBJ2-7, the V gene TRBV18, with 8 positions matching TRBD2. The CDR3 consists of 17 residues. After removal of 3 bases from V and 2 bases from J, the junction contained 12 bases not matched to a gene. Germline V lookup: CDR1 KGHSH, CDR2 LQKENI. The CDR3 sequence: CASSPRPGGGSPYEQYF. The CDR3, as DNA: TGTGCCAGCTCACCTCGACCTGGCGGGGGGAGTCCCTACGAGCAGTACTTC.

This chain uses TRBV12-5 with TRBJ1-1, with TRBD1 matching 8 bases. CDR3 length equals 13 residues. V lost 6 bases and J lost 1; bases outside the gene matches: 1. CDR1 and CDR2 from the germline V gene are LGHNT and FRNRAP. The CDR3 region is CASGGTGNTEAFF. In nucleotides, the CDR3 is TGTGCTAGTGGGGGGACAGGGAACACTGAAGCTTTCTTT.

A few counts support this clone. The V call is TRBV7-9, the J call TRBJ2-3; 9 nucleotides agree with TRBD1. The CDR3 consists of 14 residues. The germline CDR1 and CDR2 sequences are SEHNR and FQNEAQ (reference sequence). With 11 bases clipped from V and 4 bases from J, the junction kept 10 bases outside the gene matches. For the CDR3, the DNA is TGTGCCTGTTCCGGGACAGGGCGTCCAGATACGCAGTATTTT. It yields the protein CACSGTGRPDTQYF.

The chain joins TRBV5-1 to TRBJ2-3; no clear D. Trimming removed 0 bases at V and 4 bases at J, with 6 bases between. CDR3 length equals 13 residues. CDR1 and CDR2 (germline): SGHRS, YFSETQ. CDR3 amino acids: CASSLDSPDTQYF. As DNA, the CDR3 is TGCGCCAGCAGCTTGGACTCCCCAGATACGCAGTATTTT. The full variable domain, with the rest looked up from reference TRBV5-1 and TRBJ2-3, is KAGVTQTPRYLIKTRGQQVTLSCSPISGHRSVSWYQQTPGQGLQFLFEYFSETQRNKGNFPGRFSGRQFSNSRSEMNVSTLELGDSALYLCASSLDSPDTQYFGPGTRLTVL.

This sequence joins TRBV7-9 and TRBJ1-1; 10 bases line up with TRBD1. This CDR3 is 17 amino acids long. Germline trimming cut 7 bases from V and 7 bases from J; bases unmatched to any gene: 18. CDR1 and CDR2 from the germline V gene are SEHNR and FQNEAQ (reference sequence). The CDR3 region is CASTLGGLGQGSHEAFF. The CDR3 DNA follows: TGTGCCAGCACCCTAGGGGGGTTGGGACAGGGGAGTCATGAAGCTTTCTTT.

CDR3: CASSRAGIAEAFF. The CDR3 coding sequence is TGTGCCAGTAGTAGAGCAGGGATTGCTGAAGCTTTCTTT. V usage is TRBV19 and J usage is TRBJ1-1; a weak D match, TRBD1 (5 bases). The germline V gene has CDR1 LNHDA and CDR2 SQIVND (reference sequence). V lost 4 bases to trimming and J lost 6 bases, with 12 bases between them. The CDR3 length is 13 residues.

The V call is TRBV7-9, the J call TRBJ2-7; TRBD2 matches 8 bases. The CDR3 loop spans 15 amino acids. The trim removed 5 bases at V and 5 bases at J, leaving 11 bases unmatched. Per germline, CDR1 SEHNR and CDR2 FQNEAQ (reference sequence). For the CDR3, the DNA is TGTGCCAGCAGCCCTCGTGCGGGAGGAATGAACGAGCAGTACTTC. It codes for CASSPRAGGMNEQYF.

The rearrangement joins TRBV18 to TRBJ1-2; the D is unclear. Trimming removed 5 bases from V and 0 bases from J, with 7 bases in between. Per germline, CDR1 KGHSH and CDR2 LQKENI. CDR3 length equals 13 residues. CDR3 nucleotide sequence: TGTGCCAGCTCAGTTACACCTAACTATGGCTACACCTTC. This codes for CASSVTPNYGYTF.

The V gene is TRBV7-2, the J gene TRBJ2-2; TRBD1 is a possible D gene (5 bases). The V gene's germline CDR1 is SGHTA and CDR2 FQGNSA. The CDR3 is made up of 14 amino acids. V gave up 1 base and J gave up 4 bases, with 7 bases separating them. CDR3 nucleotides: TGTGCCAGCAGCTTAGGACAGCTCACCGGGGAGCTGTTTTTT. Its translation: CASSLGQLTGELFF.

This clone was seen a few times. The chain has TRBV5-1 and TRBJ1-2, with D perhaps matching TRBD1 (5 bases). This CDR3 contains 16 residues. V was trimmed by 4 bases and J by 8 bases, leaving 24 bases between them. Germline lookup yields CDR1 SGHRS and CDR2 YFSETQ. The CDR3 DNA reads TGCGCCAGCAGCCCTAGTACGGGGCGGGAGTCGAGCGGCTACACCTTC. Amino acid sequence: CASSPSTGRESSGYTF.

The chain uses TRBV5-4 and TRBJ1-1; weak D call: TRBD1 (5 bases). Trimming pared 1 base from V and 6 bases from J, leaving 13 bases between. This CDR3 is 14 amino acids long. Germline CDR1 SGHNT, CDR2 YYREEE (reference sequence). CDR3 residues: CASSLRGTGAEAFF. The CDR3 region has the DNA TGTGCCAGCAGCTTGAGGGGTACTGGCGCTGAAGCTTTCTTT.

The chain recombines TRBV28 with TRBJ1-5; no clear D gene. The CDR3 has 14 residues. CDR1 and CDR2 (germline): MDHEN, SYDVKM. The V end lost 1 base, the J end lost 5 bases, and 9 bases lay between the germline ends. The CDR3 DNA is TGTGCCAGCAGTTTATCGTCCGGAGATCAGCCCCAGCATTTT. This codes for CASSLSSGDQPQHF. Combining the CDR3 with reference TRBV28 and TRBJ1-5 gives the whole variable domain DVKVTQSSRYLVKRTGEKVFLECVQDMDHENMFWYRQDPGLGLRLIYFSYDVKMKEKGDIPEGYSVSREKKERFSLILESASTNQTSMYLCASSLSSGDQPQHFGDGTRLSIL.

The V gene is TRBV18, the J gene TRBJ1-2, with a weak D call TRBD1 (6 bases). There are 13 residues in the CDR3. V lost 3 bases and J lost 7, with 12 bases in between. Germline V gene data show CDR1 as KGHSH and CDR2 as LQKENI. CDR3 protein: CASSPGGALGYTF. Here the CDR3 DNA reads TGTGCCAGCTCACCGGGGGGGGCGCTTGGCTACACCTTC.

V is TRBV18 and J is TRBJ2-5; TRBD2 matches 11 bases. The ends lost 3 bases at V and 2 bases at J; junction bases unmatched: 11. CDR1 is KGHSH, CDR2 LQKENI, per germline. The CDR3 spans 18 residues. The CDR3 coding sequence is TGTGCCAGCTCACCTCAAGCCGGACTAGCGGGTTCTCAAGAGACCCAGTACTTC. It codes for CASSPQAGLAGSQETQYF. The whole variable domain, remainder taken from reference TRBV18 and TRBJ2-5, is NAGVMQNPRHLVRRRGQEARLRCSPMKGHSHVYWYRQLPEEGLKFMVYLQKENIIDESGMPKERFSAEFPKEGPSILRIQQVVRGDSAAYFCASSPQAGLAGSQETQYFGPGTRLLVL.

This clone was picked up one time. The chain combines TRBV18 with TRBJ1-1; D not resolved. Deletions cut 3 bases from V and 2 bases from J, with 4 bases between. CDR1 KGHSH and CDR2 LQKENI come from the germline V gene. The CDR3 covers 12 residues. CDR3 residues: CASSPTNTEAFF. Here the CDR3 DNA reads TGTGCCAGCTCACCCACAAACACTGAAGCTTTCTTT.

The V and J genes are TRBV29-1 and TRBJ2-7; D gene unclear. The CDR3 runs 11 residues. The germline gives CDR1 SQVTM, CDR2 ANQGSEA. V was trimmed by 4 bases and J by 6 bases, leaving 10 bases between them. The CDR3, as DNA: TGCAGCGTTGCGGTGACAATCGAGCAGTACTTC. It translates to CSVAVTIEQYF.

DNA for the CDR3: TGTGCCAGCAGCCCCCGGCTGACTGGAACCTACGAGCAGTACTTC. It yields the protein CASSPRLTGTYEQYF. The chain carries TRBV7-8 and TRBJ2-7; D not resolved. The CDR3 loop spans 15 amino acids. Per the germline V gene, CDR1 is SGHVS and CDR2 is FQNEAQ. The ends were cut back, 5 bases at V and 2 bases at J, with 16 bases in the middle.

This clone has a single count. The chain couples TRBV5-6 to TRBJ2-1; 9 bases line up with TRBD1. The CDR3 totals 16 residues. With V trimmed by 4 bases and J by 9 bases, 14 bases remained unmatched. The germline gives CDR1 SGHDT, CDR2 YYEEEE. CDR3 DNA sequence: TGTGCCAGCAGCGAAGGATGGGACAGGGTCTACGGTGAGCAGTTCTTC. Protein sequence: CASSEGWDRVYGEQFF.

This sequence joins TRBV7-8 and TRBJ1-5; D possibly corresponds to TRBD1 (6 bases). Germline CDR1 SGHVS, CDR2 FQNEAQ. The CDR3 covers 16 residues. Trimming pared 8 bases from V and 6 bases from J, leaving 23 bases between. The chain's CDR3 is CASGAGQSLLGQPQHF. CDR3 bases: TGTGCCAGCGGGGCCGGACAGTCCCTATTGGGTCAGCCCCAGCATTTT.

The chain recombines TRBV5-1 with TRBJ1-2; D might be TRBD1 (6 bases). The CDR3 sequence is 18 residues long. Looked up from germline, CDR1 is SGHRS and CDR2 is YFSETQ. V was clipped by 1 base and J by 0 bases, with 19 bases between them. CDR3 sequence reads: CASSLMVAGVASNYGYTF. The CDR3 DNA reads TGCGCCAGCAGCTTGATGGTAGCAGGGGTGGCTTCTAACTATGGCTACACCTTC.

A remark on this clone: The sample contains more than one DNA sequence encoding this CDR3. This rearrangement joins TRBV7-3 to TRBJ2-1; 13 bases align to TRBD2. The CDR3 covers 15 residues. CDR1 is SGHTA and CDR2 is FQGTGA in the germline V gene. The junction had 3 bases not matched to a gene; V was cut back by 6 bases and J by 4 bases. The CDR3 sequence: CASSRTSGGYNEQFF. The CDR3 bases are TGTGCCAGCAGTCGGACTAGCGGGGGATACAATGAGCAGTTCTTC.

The chain couples TRBV5-6 to TRBJ2-1; D may be TRBD1 (5 bases). This CDR3 is built from 16 residues. From germline, CDR1 is SGHDT and CDR2 YYEEEE. V shed 2 bases and J shed 9 bases, with 21 bases lying between them. CDR3 sequence (DNA): TGTGCCAGCAGCTTCGGTACAGGTGGATTATATGGTGAGCAGTTCTTC. Translating gives CASSFGTGGLYGEQFF.

The genes are TRBV7-8 and TRBJ1-2; D is uncertain. The CDR3 spans 14 residues. V was shortened by 1 base and J by 5 bases, with 11 bases between the two germline ends. The germline V gene encodes CDR1 SGHVS and CDR2 FQNEAQ. Here the CDR3 DNA reads TGTGCCAGCAGCTTAGAAACGGGTCGGTATGGCTACACCTTC. This encodes CASSLETGRYGYTF.

As DNA, the CDR3 is TGCGCCAGCAGCCAAAGCGTGGGGCGGAGCAATCAGCCCCAGCATTTT. It translates to CASSQSVGRSNQPQHF. This chain joins TRBV4-3 and TRBJ1-5; TRBD1 is a possible D gene (5 bases). CDR1 and CDR2 (germline): LGHNA, YSLEER. V lost 2 bases, J lost 1 base, and 12 bases lay in between. The CDR3 is 16 amino acids.

This rearrangement joins TRBV28 to TRBJ1-3; D perhaps matches TRBD1 (6 bases). CDR1 is MDHEN and CDR2 is SYDVKM in the germline V gene. The CDR3 length is 15 residues. Trimming took 8 bases from V and 4 from J, leaving 18 bases between them. CDR3 sequence reads: CASAPTGWYGNTIYF. CDR3 nucleotides: TGTGCCAGCGCGCCTACAGGGTGGTACGGAAACACCATATATTTT.